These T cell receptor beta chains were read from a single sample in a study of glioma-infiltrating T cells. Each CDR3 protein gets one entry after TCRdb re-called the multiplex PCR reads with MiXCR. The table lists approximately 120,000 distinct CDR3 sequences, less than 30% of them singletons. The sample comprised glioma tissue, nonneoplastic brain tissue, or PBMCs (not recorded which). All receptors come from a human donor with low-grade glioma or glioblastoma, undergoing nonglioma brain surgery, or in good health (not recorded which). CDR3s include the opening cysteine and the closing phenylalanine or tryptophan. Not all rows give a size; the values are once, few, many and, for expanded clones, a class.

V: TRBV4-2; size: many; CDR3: CASSQEHRAYEQYF
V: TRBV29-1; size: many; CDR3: CSVEGGRALNEQFF
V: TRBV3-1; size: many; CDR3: CASSHLTDTQYF
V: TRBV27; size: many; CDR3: CASSLEGSGRSTDTQYF
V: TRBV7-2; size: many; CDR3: CASSWGRTSGGAGTDTQYF
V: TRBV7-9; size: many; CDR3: CASSTFRGDNEQFF
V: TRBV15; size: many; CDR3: CATSSEKIYNSPLHF
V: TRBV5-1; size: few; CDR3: CASNSDGGYTDTQYF
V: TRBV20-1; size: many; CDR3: CSASGLADAANNSPLHF
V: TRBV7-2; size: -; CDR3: CASILSRPRQETQYF
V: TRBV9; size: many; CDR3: CASSLRQDSYEQYF
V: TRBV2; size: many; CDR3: CAKDSSGTNTGELFF
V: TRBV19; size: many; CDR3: CASSIRQSYEQYF
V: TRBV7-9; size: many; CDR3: CASGMSGRRENEQFF
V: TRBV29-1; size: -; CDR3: CSVGVSGGTGELFF
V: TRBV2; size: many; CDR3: CASSERLQSSYEQYF